The 24 T cell receptor beta chains reported below all come from one sample, sequenced in a study of T-cell memory formation after mild COVID-19. Using its own MiXCR run on the 5' RACE reads, TCRdb lists one record per CDR3 protein. Of 250,000 to 350,000 distinct CDR3 sequences in the sample, 15% to 20% are singletons; the top ten hold approximately 23%. Sequences were obtained from PBMCs or a T cell subset sorted from them (not recorded which). These receptors were taken from a man younger than 35 who had mild COVID-19 (a few samples of this study predate the infection). Cell type and time point are not known.

This clonotype was seen a few times. This rearrangement joins TRBV7-8 to TRBJ1-4; tentatively, D is TRBD1 (6 bases). CDR1 and CDR2 from the germline V gene are SGHVS and FQNEAQ. Trimming pared 5 bases from V and 7 bases from J, leaving 17 bases between. The CDR3 is 15 residues long. The CDR3 loop is CASSPTTGAFEKLFF. The CDR3 DNA sequence: TGTGCCAGCAGCCCCACCACGGGGGCCTTTGAAAAACTGTTTTTT.

This clonotype was recorded a few times. J is TRBJ2-5 and V is TRBV5-1; D remains unclear. V lost 0 bases to trimming and J lost 1 base, with 7 bases between them. The germline gives CDR1 SGHRS, CDR2 YFSETQ. CDR3 length: 14 residues. Here the CDR3 reads CASSLEAGQETQYF. The CDR3 nucleotides read TGCGCCAGCAGCTTGGAAGCAGGCCAAGAGACCCAGTACTTC. Full variable domain (outside the CDR3, taken from reference TRBV5-1 and TRBJ2-5): KAGVTQTPRYLIKTRGQQVTLSCSPISGHRSVSWYQQTPGQGLQFLFEYFSETQRNKGNFPGRFSGRQFSNSRSEMNVSTLELGDSALYLCASSLEAGQETQYFGPGTRLLVL.

This clonotype was found a few times. This rearrangement joins TRBV5-1 to TRBJ2-7, with 8 bases aligning to TRBD1. CDR3 size: 16 residues. V was pared by 4 bases and J by 0 bases, with 9 bases of the junction left unmatched. Germline CDR1 reads SGHRS; CDR2 reads YFSETQ. The CDR3 sequence: CASSPLPGQASYEQYF. In DNA, the CDR3 is TGCGCCAGCAGCCCGTTGCCGGGACAGGCCTCCTACGAGCAGTACTTC.

This clonotype was seen many times. The V and J genes are TRBV6-2 or TRBV6-3 and TRBJ2-7, with D possibly called TRBD1 or TRBD2 (5 bases each). V was shortened by 4 bases and J by 4 bases, with 5 bases between the two germline ends. Per germline, CDR1 MNHEY and CDR2 SVGEGT. The CDR3 extends over 11 amino acids. The CDR3 loop is CASSWGYEQYF. The CDR3 DNA is TGTGCCAGCAGTTGGGGGTACGAGCAGTACTTC.

The sample holds a few counts of this clonotype. The chain carries TRBV7-8 and TRBJ2-6; 9 bases line up with TRBD1. Germline V gene sequence: CDR1 SGHVS, CDR2 FQNEAQ. This CDR3 spans 18 amino acids. Trimming took 3 bases from V and 0 from J; bases not matched to a gene: 6. DNA for the CDR3: TGTGCCAGCAGCTTCAGACAGGGGGACCTCTCTGGGGCCAACGTCCTGACTTTC. Its protein product is CASSFRQGDLSGANVLTF.

This clonotype was counted only a few times. Written as DNA, the CDR3 is TGCGCCAGCAGCCAAGTAACCGACCAGGGGGCACGGGATACGCAGTATTTT. Translated: CASSQVTDQGARDTQYF. The chain employs TRBV4-3 and TRBJ2-3; the match to TRBD1 covers 8 bases. Germline V gene data show CDR1 as LGHNA and CDR2 as YSLEER. The ends lost 1 base at V and 6 bases at J; junction bases unmatched: 12. The CDR3 covers 17 residues.

Only a few counts were recorded for this clonotype. The rearrangement links TRBV6-2 or TRBV6-3 to TRBJ1-6, with a tentative D call TRBD1 (5 bases). The CDR3 loop spans 13 amino acids. Germline lookup yields CDR1 MNHEY and CDR2 SVGEGT. V was cut by 4 bases and J by 8 bases, with 9 bases left in between. The CDR3 reads CASSFREHSPLHF. The CDR3, as DNA: TGTGCCAGCAGTTTCAGGGAACATTCACCCCTCCACTTT.

The J gene is TRBJ2-3, the V gene TRBV5-6, with D perhaps TRBD1 or TRBD2 (5 bases each). The V end was cut by 2 bases, the J end by 1 base, with 14 bases between. Germline assignment: CDR1 SGHDT and CDR2 YYEEEE. The CDR3 sequence is 16 residues long. CDR3 residues: CASSFPSGAGTDTQYF. CDR3 nucleotides: TGTGCCAGCAGCTTTCCCTCCGGGGCGGGCACAGATACGCAGTATTTT.

This clonotype has just a few counts. The CDR3 nucleotides are TGTGCCAGCAGCTTAGTCGGGGGTACTCACGAGCAGTACTTC. It codes for CASSLVGGTHEQYF. The rearrangement joins TRBV7-9 to TRBJ2-7; perhaps TRBD2 as D (6 bases). V lost 1 base to trimming and J lost 5 bases, with 12 bases between them. Germline assignment: CDR1 SEHNR and CDR2 FQNEAQ (reference sequence). The CDR3 runs to 14 residues. The full variable domain, its missing parts supplied by reference TRBV7-9 and TRBJ2-7, is DTGVSQNPRHKITKRGQNVTFRCDPISEHNRLYWYRQTLGQGPEFLTYFQNEAQLEKSRLLSDRFSAERPKGSFSTLEIQRTEQGDSAMYLCASSLVGGTHEQYFGPGTRLTVT.

This rearrangement joins TRBV2 to TRBJ2-7; 8 bases line up with TRBD1. CDR1 and CDR2 (germline): SNHLY, FYNNEI. The CDR3 extends over 14 amino acids. The V segment lost 6 bases and the J segment 2 bases; nucleotides outside the gene matches: 6. CDR3 residues: CASRGKDRAYEQYV. The CDR3, as DNA: TGTGCCAGCAGGGGAAAGGACAGGGCCTACGAGCAGTACGTC.

This clonotype has more than one count but fewer than ten. J is TRBJ2-5 and V is TRBV6-6; TRBD2 aligns across 9 bases. The CDR3 is 15 residues long. CDR1 is MNHNY, CDR2 SVGAGI, per germline (reference sequence). V was pared by 6 bases and J by 5 bases, with 10 bases of the junction left unmatched. DNA of the CDR3: TGTGCCAGCAGCCCAGCTAGCGGGGTCGGTGAGACCCAGTACTTC. Translation: CASSPASGVGETQYF.

This clonotype has just a few counts. V gene TRBV7-2 combines with J gene TRBJ1-5; perhaps TRBD1 as D (5 bases). Germline V gene data show CDR1 as SGHTA and CDR2 as FQGNSA. The ends were cut back, 1 base at V and 2 bases at J, with 6 bases in the middle. The CDR3 has 14 amino acids. CDR3 loop: CASSLEQGNQPQHF. CDR3 nucleotides: TGTGCCAGCAGCTTAGAACAGGGCAATCAGCCCCAGCATTTT.

This clonotype was detected ten times or more. The chain is built from TRBV7-9 and TRBJ2-5, with D perhaps matching TRBD2 (7 bases). The CDR3 is made up of 13 amino acids. Germline CDR1 reads SEHNR; CDR2 reads FQNEAQ (reference sequence). V was pared by 4 bases and J by 4 bases, with 10 bases between. CDR3 nucleotide sequence: TGTGCCAGCAGCTACGGGGGGCGAGAGACCCAGTACTTC. This translates into CASSYGGRETQYF.

Only a few counts were recorded for this clonotype. The chain is built from TRBV10-3 and TRBJ1-3; weak D call: TRBD1 (6 bases). CDR1 and CDR2 (germline): ENHRY, SYGVKD. This CDR3 has 16 amino acids. The V and J ends lost 5 bases and 0 bases respectively, with 14 bases between them. The CDR3 sequence: CAISTGTFSSGNTIYF. CDR3 DNA: TGTGCCATCAGTACCGGGACATTTAGCTCTGGAAACACCATATATTTT.

This clonotype was seen a few times. J is TRBJ2-5 and V is TRBV7-2; TRBD1 is a possible D gene (7 bases). The V end lost 6 bases, the J end lost 4 bases, and 21 bases lay between the germline ends. The CDR3 is 16 amino acids. Germline CDR1 is SGHTA and CDR2 is FQGNSA. The CDR3 DNA reads as TGTGCCAGCAGTTTCCCTTACGCAGGGGGGAGAGAGACCCAGTACTTC. It translates to CASSFPYAGGRETQYF. The entire variable domain, with the rest obtained from reference TRBV7-2 and TRBJ2-5, is as follows: GAGVSQSPSNKVTEKGKDVELRCDPISGHTALYWYRQSLGQGLEFLIYFQGNSAPDKSGLPSDRFSAERTGGSVSTLTIQRTQQEDSAVYLCASSFPYAGGRETQYFGPGTRLLVL.

The chain recombines TRBV7-2 with TRBJ1-4, with D hard to call. Deletions cut 2 bases from V and 7 bases from J, with 11 bases between. This CDR3 region has 14 residues. Germline V gene lookup returns CDR1 SGHTA and CDR2 FQGNSA. CDR3 nucleotide sequence: TGTGCCAGCAGCTTACAAGCGGATACTGAAAAACTGTTTTTT. Amino acid sequence: CASSLQADTEKLFF.

This clonotype is labeled medium-sized. This chain joins TRBV6-2 or TRBV6-3 and TRBJ2-3; D is uncertain. Trimming shortened V by 4 bases and J by 0 bases, and 5 bases separated the two germline ends. The CDR3 is made up of 13 amino acids. CDR1 and CDR2 (germline): MNHEY, SVGEGT. The CDR3 protein is CASSLTSTDTQYF. The DNA for the CDR3 is TGTGCCAGCAGTTTGACTAGCACAGATACGCAGTATTTT.

V is TRBV29-1 and J is TRBJ2-3, with a weak D call TRBD1 (5 bases). This CDR3 contains 14 residues. V was cut by 6 bases and J by 1 base, with 14 bases left in between. Germline loops: CDR1 SQVTM, CDR2 ANQGSEA. The CDR3 reads CSVGVLGGTDTQYF. Written as DNA, the CDR3 is TGCAGCGTAGGGGTCTTAGGGGGCACAGATACGCAGTATTTT.

This clonotype has at least ten counts. The J gene is TRBJ2-1, the V gene TRBV29-1, with D unresolved. Germline V gene sequence: CDR1 SQVTM, CDR2 ANQGSEA. Deletions cut 7 bases from V and 7 bases from J, with 8 bases between. This CDR3 spans 10 amino acids. CDR3 nucleotide sequence: TGCAGCGCCGTCGAAAATGAGCAGTTCTTC. Translated: CSAVENEQFF.

J is TRBJ2-2 and V is TRBV12-3 or TRBV12-4; D call uncertain. Trimming took off 1 base at V and 4 bases at J, with 7 bases between the two ends. This CDR3 region has 14 residues. The CDR3 sequence: CASSLGHFTGELFF. In nucleotides, the CDR3 is TGTGCCAGCAGTTTAGGGCACTTCACCGGGGAGCTGTTTTTT.

This clonotype has more than one count but fewer than ten. The chain has TRBV6-5 and TRBJ2-7; D is undetermined. The germline gives CDR1 MNHEY, CDR2 SVGAGI. Trimming left V 5 bases short and J 4 bases short, with 9 bases between. The CDR3 contains 12 residues. CDR3 region: CASSNRRYEQYF. Written as DNA, the CDR3 is TGTGCCAGCAGTAACAGACGGTACGAGCAGTACTTC.

This clonotype was picked up a small number of times. V is TRBV5-1 and J is TRBJ1-5; D not certain. Germline-derived CDR1 and CDR2 are SGHRS and YFSETQ. Trimming stripped 0 bases from V and 4 bases from J, with 5 bases between. The CDR3 covers 13 residues. The CDR3, as DNA: TGCGCCAGCAGCTTGGAGTTGAATCAGCCCCAGCATTTT. Translation: CASSLELNQPQHF.

The rearrangement joins TRBV7-3 to TRBJ1-1; TRBD1 agrees at 9 bases. V gave up 5 bases and J gave up 7 bases; unmatched junction bases: 11. The CDR3 is 15 amino acids. Germline loops: CDR1 SGHTA, CDR2 FQGTGA. The CDR3 coding sequence is TGTGCCAGCAGCCCTACAGGGGGCATACAGGGTGAAGCTTTCTTT. It codes for CASSPTGGIQGEAFF.

This clonotype was picked up many times. The CDR3 coding sequence is TGTGCCAGCAGCCAAGGAATAGATGCCCGGGAGCTGTTTTTT. Protein sequence: CASSQGIDARELFF. V gene TRBV4-2 combines with J gene TRBJ2-2; no definite D call. Germline CDR1 and CDR2: LGHNA and YNFKEQ. The CDR3 sequence is 14 residues long. The V and J ends lost 1 base and 9 bases respectively, with 12 bases between them.